The 19 T cell receptor beta chains below all came from one sample that was sequenced in a study of sequential checkpoint blockade in melanoma. The treatment: randomized to nivolumab then ipilimumab (arm A) or the reverse (arm B). Sequencing was performed with immunoSEQ multiplex PCR; in TCRdb, only in-frame clones are kept and a portion is missing. The sample lists tens of thousands of clones; 77% were seen once. This sample comprised CD8+ T cells sorted from blood (inferred from file names), obtained from a patient given nivolumab and ipilimumab in sequence. These receptors came from a human donor with melanoma.

This clone was recorded a few times. The chain combines TRBV10-3 with TRBJ1-2; 7 nucleotides align to TRBD1. The CDR3 sequence is 14 residues long. From germline, CDR1 is ENHRY and CDR2 SYGVKD. Trimming cost V 3 bases and J 4 bases; bases outside gene matches: 5. The CDR3 coding sequence is TGTGCCATCAGTGAAGGGTCAGGGGGCTATGGCTACACCTTC. This translates into CAISEGSGGYGYTF.

The rearrangement links TRBV6-6 to TRBJ2-7, with a possible D match to TRBD1 (5 bases). This CDR3 region has 14 residues. Germline V gives CDR1 MNHNY, CDR2 SVGAGI (reference sequence). V lost 6 bases, J lost 5 bases, and 17 bases lay in between. CDR3 sequence (DNA): TGTGCCAGCAGCTTGACAGAAGCACGGAACGAGCAGTACTTC. This codes for CASSLTEARNEQYF.

The rearrangement uses TRBV27 and TRBJ1-2; 7 bases match TRBD1. The J segment lost 0 bases and the V segment lost 5 bases, leaving 6 bases of the junction unmatched. Germline V lookup: CDR1 MNHEY, CDR2 SMNVEV (reference sequence). The CDR3 spans 15 residues. CDR3 sequence reads: CASSPRDRANYGYTF. In DNA form, the CDR3 reads TGTGCCAGCAGTCCTCGAGACAGGGCTAACTATGGCTACACCTTC.

This chain uses TRBV7-3 with TRBJ2-3, with D possibly matching TRBD2 (6 bases). The germline V gene has CDR1 SGHTA and CDR2 FQGTGA. The CDR3 totals 15 residues. V was shortened by 1 base and J by 2 bases, with 10 bases between the two germline ends. The CDR3 DNA is TGTGCCAGCAGCTTAAGAGGGACTCACACAGATACGCAGTATTTT. This gives the protein CASSLRGTHTDTQYF.

This chain connects TRBV5-6 to TRBJ1-1, with TRBD1 matching 11 bases. The junction had 6 bases not matched to a gene; V was cut back by 3 bases and J by 5 bases. Germline CDR1 reads SGHDT; CDR2 reads YYEEEE. The length of the CDR3 is 15 residues. The chain's CDR3 is CASSWGQGDWTEAFF. Written as DNA, the CDR3 is TGTGCCAGCAGCTGGGGACAGGGGGATTGGACTGAAGCTTTCTTT.

J is TRBJ2-7 and V is TRBV27; tentative D call: TRBD2 (5 bases). The length of the CDR3 is 13 residues. Germline V lookup: CDR1 MNHEY, CDR2 SMNVEV (reference sequence). With 10 bases removed from V and 2 bases from J, the gap between germline ends came to 15 bases. The chain's CDR3 is CATAGDETYEQYF. As DNA, the CDR3 is TGTGCCACCGCGGGTGATGAGACCTACGAGCAGTACTTC.

V and J are TRBV7-6 and TRBJ2-7, with 12 bases fitting TRBD2. Germline V gene sequence: CDR1 SGHVS, CDR2 FNYEAQ. V trimming: 9 bases; J trimming: 4 bases; junction bases outside the gene matches: 4. The CDR3 has 13 residues. The CDR3 bases are TGTGCCAGTCTAGCGGGAGGGAGTTACGAGCAGTACTTC. Protein product: CASLAGGSYEQYF.

The rearrangement joins TRBV4-1 to TRBJ2-5; 7 nucleotides align to TRBD2. This CDR3 has 15 amino acids. Germline trimming cut 0 bases from V and 1 base from J; bases unmatched to any gene: 2. CDR1 is MGHRA and CDR2 is YSYEKL in the germline V gene. CDR3 sequence reads: CASSQEGGTQETQYF. The CDR3 bases are TGCGCCAGCAGCCAAGAGGGGGGGACCCAAGAGACCCAGTACTTC.

J is TRBJ2-3 and V is TRBV27; 7 bases are shared with TRBD2. CDR1 MNHEY and CDR2 SMNVEV come from the germline V gene (reference sequence). This CDR3 contains 14 residues. V trimming: 4 bases; J trimming: 2 bases; junction bases outside the gene matches: 3. The CDR3 sequence is CASSSAGNTDTQYF. CDR3 DNA: TGTGCCAGCAGTTCAGCGGGAAACACAGATACGCAGTATTTT.

The chain combines TRBV7-6 with TRBJ2-7; 7 positions match TRBD2. This CDR3 has 13 amino acids. Unmatched junction bases numbered 4, after V lost 8 bases and J lost 0 bases. Germline-derived CDR1 and CDR2 are SGHVS and FNYEAQ. The CDR3 spells CASGEGPSYEQYF. CDR3 nucleotides: TGTGCCAGCGGGGAGGGCCCCTCCTACGAGCAGTACTTC.

This chain connects TRBV9 to TRBJ2-1; TRBD2 might be the D (6 bases). Trimming took 3 bases from V and 2 from J, leaving 12 bases between them. CDR3 length: 15 amino acids. Per germline, CDR1 SGDLS and CDR2 YYNGEE. The CDR3 is CASSDSGYPYNEQFF. DNA for the CDR3: TGTGCCAGCAGCGATAGCGGTTATCCCTACAATGAGCAGTTCTTC.

The genes are TRBV7-9 and TRBJ2-5; 9 bases fit TRBD1. The J call may not be correct, given that the DNA end is closer to TRBJ2-7. This CDR3 contains 16 residues. Germline V gives CDR1 SEHNR, CDR2 FQNEAQ (reference sequence). The CDR3 reads CASSLEGTGKSYEQYF. CDR3 coding DNA: TGTGCCAGCAGCTTAGAGGGGACAGGGAAGTCCTACGAGCAGTACTTC.

The chain recombines TRBV7-9 with TRBJ1-5; D gene unclear. This CDR3 spans 13 amino acids. V shed 4 bases and J shed 4 bases, with 8 bases lying between them. Germline-derived CDR1 and CDR2 are SEHNR and FQNEAQ (reference sequence). CDR3 sequence (DNA): TGTGCCAGCAGCTCCGGTAGTAATCAGCCCCAGCATTTT. Protein sequence: CASSSGSNQPQHF.

With respect to this clone: Other DNA variants within this sample encode the same CDR3. V and J are TRBV5-1 and TRBJ2-1, with D tentatively TRBD2 (7 bases). V was shortened by 4 bases and J by 7 bases, with 18 bases between the two germline ends. CDR1 is SGHRS and CDR2 is YFSETQ in the germline V gene. CDR3 size: 15 residues. The DNA of the CDR3 is TGCGCCAGCAGCCCGAGGGGGGGCCGTGGGAATGAGCAGTTCTTC. Encoded protein: CASSPRGGRGNEQFF.

The rearrangement joins TRBV28 to TRBJ1-5; tentatively, D is TRBD1 (5 bases). Trimming pared 3 bases from V and 5 bases from J, leaving 14 bases between. The CDR3 loop spans 15 amino acids. CDR1 MDHEN and CDR2 SYDVKM come from the germline V gene. The CDR3 reads CASSFVQGRDQPQHF. The DNA for the CDR3 is TGTGCCAGCAGTTTCGTCCAGGGAAGAGATCAGCCCCAGCATTTT.

The chain is built from TRBV4-2 and TRBJ1-4; the D gene is possibly TRBD1 (6 bases). This CDR3 has 16 residues. Germline loops: CDR1 LGHNA, CDR2 YNFKEQ. Trimming stripped 0 bases from V and 7 bases from J, with 15 bases between. The CDR3 sequence is CASSQEGARASEKLFF. CDR3 in DNA: TGTGCCAGCAGCCAAGAGGGGGCCAGGGCAAGTGAAAAACTGTTTTTT.

This chain links TRBV6-1 with TRBJ1-1, with D possibly being TRBD1 (5 bases). The CDR3 sequence is 13 residues long. The V and J ends lost 4 bases and 1 base respectively, with 7 bases between them. Germline V gene data show CDR1 as MNHNS and CDR2 as SASEGT. The CDR3 loop is CASSARENTEAFF. The CDR3 DNA reads TGTGCCAGCAGTGCCAGGGAGAACACTGAAGCTTTCTTT.

This clone appeared a single time. The rearrangement joins TRBV4-2 to TRBJ2-1; TRBD2 aligns across 8 bases. V was clipped by 4 bases and J by 4 bases; unmatched bases: 9. This CDR3 has 16 residues. Germline assignment: CDR1 LGHNA and CDR2 YNFKEQ. CDR3 nucleotides: TGTGCCAGCAGCCCCAAGGGGCGGGAGGTTTACAATGAGCAGTTCTTC. Encoded protein: CASSPKGREVYNEQFF.

A few counts support this clone. V is TRBV4-1 and J is TRBJ2-2; 10 positions match TRBD1. The CDR3 loop spans 16 amino acids. V was pared by 1 base and J by 9 bases, with 8 bases of the junction left unmatched. CDR1 MGHRA and CDR2 YSYEKL come from the germline V gene. The CDR3 nucleotides are TGCGCCAGCAGCCAAGTATTGGACAGGGGGGCCAGGGAGCTGTTTTTT. It encodes CASSQVLDRGARELFF.